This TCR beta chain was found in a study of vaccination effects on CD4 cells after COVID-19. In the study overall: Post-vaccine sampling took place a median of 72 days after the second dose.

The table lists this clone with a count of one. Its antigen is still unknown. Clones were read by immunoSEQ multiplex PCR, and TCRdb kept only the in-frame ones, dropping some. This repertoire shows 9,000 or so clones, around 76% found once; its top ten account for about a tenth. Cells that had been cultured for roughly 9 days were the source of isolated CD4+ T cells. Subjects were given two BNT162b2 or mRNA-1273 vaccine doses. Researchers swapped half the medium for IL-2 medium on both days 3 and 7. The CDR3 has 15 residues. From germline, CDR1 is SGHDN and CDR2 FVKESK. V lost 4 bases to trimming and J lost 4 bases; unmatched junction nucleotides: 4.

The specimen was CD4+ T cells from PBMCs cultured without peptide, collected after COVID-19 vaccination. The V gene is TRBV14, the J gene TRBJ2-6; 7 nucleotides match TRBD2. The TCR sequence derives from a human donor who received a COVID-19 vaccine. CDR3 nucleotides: TGTGCCAGCAGCCCCACGGGGGGAGGGGCCAACGTCCTGACTTTC. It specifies CASSPTGGGANVLTF. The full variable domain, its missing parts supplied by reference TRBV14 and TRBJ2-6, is EAGVTQFPSHSVIEKGQTVTLRCDPISGHDNLYWYRRVMGKEIKFLLHFVKESKQDESGMPNNRFLAERTGGTYSTLKVQPAELEDSGVYFCASSPTGGGANVLTFGAGSRLTVL.